What follows describes a single TCR beta chain. Clones were read by immunoSEQ multiplex PCR, and TCRdb kept only the in-frame ones, dropping some. Of some 100,000 clones listed, roughly nine tenths are singletons. This entry is derived from a study of blood T cell repertoires in COVID-19. The clonotype was recovered from a human donor with active COVID-19. The donor label of this sample is uncertain. The sequenced sample consisted of peripheral blood.

CDR3 sequence reads: CASSPYSTGGAGYTF. CDR3 nucleotides: TGTGCCAGCAGTCCCTACTCCACAGGGGGCGCGGGCTACACCTTC. This chain uses TRBV28 with TRBJ1-2; the match to TRBD1 covers 9 bases. With 5 bases clipped from V and 8 bases from J, the junction kept 12 bases outside the gene matches. CDR1 is MDHEN and CDR2 is SYDVKM in the germline V gene. The CDR3 is 15 residues long.